This TCR beta chain emerged from a study of immune cell composition in non-small cell lung cancer. Only one count was recorded for this clone. TCRdb's copy holds only in-frame clones and misses some; the assay was immunoSEQ multiplex PCR. The sample holds around 3,200 clones, 60% to 85% seen once. This clonotype was sampled from a human donor with non-small cell lung cancer. Sequenced sample: lung tumor tissue.

The CDR3 region is CASTLYNEQFF. The CDR3 coding sequence is TGTGCCAGTACCCTCTACAATGAGCAGTTCTTC. The rearrangement uses TRBV19 and TRBJ2-1; D is undetermined. With 7 bases removed from V and 3 bases from J, the gap between germline ends came to 4 bases. Germline loops: CDR1 LNHDA, CDR2 SQIVND (reference sequence). The CDR3 runs 11 residues. The full variable domain, with the rest looked up from reference TRBV19 and TRBJ2-1, is DGGITQSPKYLFRKEGQNVTLSCEQNLNHDAMYWYRQDPGQGLRLIYYSQIVNDFQKGDIAEGYSVSREKKESFPLTVTSAQKNPTAFYLCASTLYNEQFFGPGTRLTVL.